The 8 T cell receptor beta chains given below trace back to one sample, sequenced in a study of spatial heterogeneity in lung cancer. TCRdb recomputed calls from the 5' RACE reads with MiXCR, one row per CDR3 protein. The top ten hold around 45% of the sample, which has 40,000 to 55,000 distinct CDR3 sequences, over 6.5% seen once. Time point indicated: sample taken at primary tumor resection. The sequences come from PBMCs, collected at surgery. The receptor source for this set is a female donor with early-stage non-small cell lung cancer.

This chain joins TRBV12-3 or TRBV12-4 and TRBJ2-5; tentatively, D is TRBD2 (6 bases). The CDR3 consists of 15 residues. V was trimmed by 7 bases and J by 0 bases, leaving 15 bases between them. In nucleotides, the CDR3 is TGTGCCAGCACTGGAACCCGGGACTACCAAGAGACCCAGTACTTC. This translates into CASTGTRDYQETQYF.

Ten or more counts support this clonotype. V is TRBV5-1 and J is TRBJ1-4; 10 nucleotides agree with TRBD1. Germline V gives CDR1 SGHRS, CDR2 YFSETQ. With 5 bases clipped from V and 6 bases from J, the junction kept 4 bases outside the gene matches. This CDR3 spans 14 amino acids. The CDR3 loop is CASRPGTGDEKLFF. CDR3 nucleotides: TGCGCCAGCAGGCCCGGGACAGGGGATGAAAAACTGTTTTTT.

The gene calls are TRBV9 and TRBJ2-3, with 14 bases matching TRBD2. This CDR3 region has 17 residues. Unmatched junction bases numbered 7, after V lost 3 bases and J lost 4 bases. The germline CDR1 and CDR2 sequences are SGDLS and YYNGEE. CDR3 region: CASSELTSGGVADTQYF. The CDR3 DNA reads as TGTGCCAGCAGCGAACTGACTAGCGGGGGGGTGGCAGATACGCAGTATTTT.

This clonotype occurred many times. The rearrangement links TRBV6-5 to TRBJ1-6, with D unresolved. The V gene lost 5 bases and the J gene lost 7 bases, with 6 bases spanning the gap. Germline lookup yields CDR1 MNHEY and CDR2 SVGAGI. The CDR3 covers 12 residues. The CDR3 is CASSAWNSPLHF. DNA for the CDR3: TGTGCCAGCAGTGCCTGGAATTCACCCCTCCACTTT.

This clonotype was counted ten times or more. This rearrangement joins TRBV20-1 to TRBJ1-5; no reliable D call. From germline, CDR1 is DFQATT and CDR2 SNEGSKA (reference sequence). The CDR3 sequence is 13 residues long. Trimming took off 8 bases at V and 7 bases at J, with 18 bases between the two ends. Here the CDR3 DNA reads TGCAGTTCAGGCGGAAGGCTGACGCAGCCCCAGCATTTT. It is translated as CSSGGRLTQPQHF.

The sample holds a few counts of this clonotype. This chain connects TRBV2 to TRBJ2-3; TRBD1 is a possible D gene (6 bases). The V and J ends lost 9 bases and 0 bases respectively, with 13 bases between them. The CDR3 spans 14 residues. The germline CDR1 and CDR2 sequences are SNHLY and FYNNEI. The CDR3 DNA follows: TGTGCCAGGACGTCCGGGACAAGCACAGATACGCAGTATTTT. This encodes CARTSGTSTDTQYF. Supplemented by reference TRBV2 and TRBJ2-3, the full variable domain reads EPEVTQTPSHQVTQMGQEVILRCVPISNHLYFYWYRQILGQKVEFLVSFYNNEISEKSEIFDDQFSVERPDGSNFTLKIRSTKLEDSAMYFCARTSGTSTDTQYFGPGTRLTVL.

This clonotype came up a few times. The chain links TRBV7-9 to TRBJ1-2; D may be TRBD1 (5 bases). V dropped 0 bases and J dropped 4 bases, with 12 bases sitting between them. Per the germline V gene, CDR1 is SEHNR and CDR2 is FQNEAQ (reference sequence). This CDR3 region has 15 residues. The CDR3: CASSLAGARGYGYTF. DNA of the CDR3: TGTGCCAGCAGCTTAGCCGGGGCGCGAGGCTATGGCTACACCTTC.

This clonotype was detected many times. The V gene is TRBV18, the J gene TRBJ1-5; TRBD1 matches at 8 bases. From germline, CDR1 is KGHSH and CDR2 LQKENI. The CDR3 covers 16 residues. Trimming took 2 bases from V and 7 from J; bases not matched to a gene: 10. The CDR3 region has the DNA TGTGCCAGCTCACCAAGGGGCCAGGGGGCGTTACAGCCCCAGCATTTT. Encoded protein: CASSPRGQGALQPQHF.